This TCR beta chain was profiled in a study of siplizumab effects on memory and regulatory T cells. Study findings and constraints: An assignable naive or memory phenotype was lacking in roughly 80-96% of proliferating CD4+ or CD8+ clones.

Concerning this clone itself: The target antigen is unknown.

Per sample, the assay covered 90,000 to 100,000 TCR templates. Using immunoSEQ multiplex PCR, the repertoire was profiled, and TCRdb retains in-frame clones only, with some absent. The table includes roughly 100,000 clones, 90% to 95% detected once. This clonotype was sampled from a human donor in good health. Material for sequencing was CD4+ T cells sorted from blood.

The CDR3 loop is CAWSVHGTYEQYF. CDR3 bases: TGTGCCTGGAGTGTGCACGGGACCTACGAGCAGTACTTC. V usage is TRBV30 and J usage is TRBJ2-5; a weak D match, TRBD2 (5 bases). The end of the DNA fits TRBJ2-7 better, so the J call may be wrong. This CDR3 has 13 amino acids. Germline loops: CDR1 GTSNPN, CDR2 SVGIG (reference sequence).